These 20 T cell receptor beta chains came from one sample sequenced in a study of glioma-infiltrating T cells. The iRepertoire nested amplicon-rescue multiplex PCR amplified TCR alpha and beta CDR3s from RNA. TCRdb itself ran the multiplex PCR reads through MiXCR, one entry per CDR3 protein. Among 100,000 to 150,000 distinct CDR3 sequences listed, roughly 24% were seen once. Source material: glioma tissue, nonneoplastic brain tissue, or PBMCs (not recorded which). These receptors originate from a human donor with low-grade glioma or glioblastoma, undergoing nonglioma brain surgery, or in good health (not recorded which).

In its sample, this clonotype was seen a few times. A single base separates this from a much larger clone, so it may be a read error. The rearrangement links TRBV28 to TRBJ1-3; 8 bases are shared with TRBD1. Germline loops: CDR1 MDHEN, CDR2 SYDVKM. The CDR3 is 15 residues long. The CDR3 DNA is TGTGCCAGCAGTTTTCCCACAGGGGGAGGAAGCACCATATATTTT. Translation gives CASSFPTGGGSTIYF.

This clonotype was observed a handful of times. A read error may produce the germline difference seen at one junction end. The V gene is TRBV24-1, the J gene TRBJ2-1, with 8 bases identical to TRBD2. The CDR3 is made up of 16 amino acids. Germline V gene lookup returns CDR1 KGHDR and CDR2 SFDVKD. The CDR3 DNA is TGTGCCACCAGTGCGGGAACTAGCGGAGGGTACAATGAGCGGTTCTTC. Protein: CATSAGTSGGYNERFF.

In the case of this clonotype: Just one base apart from a much larger clone, this may be a read error. The V gene is TRBV6-6, the J gene TRBJ2-7; 8 bases agree with TRBD2. The CDR3 length is 14 residues. The J segment lost 8 bases and the V segment lost 0 bases, leaving 6 bases of the junction unmatched. Germline assignment: CDR1 MNHNY and CDR2 SVGAGI (reference sequence). As DNA, the CDR3 is TGTGCCAGCAGTTACTCTAGCGGGAAATCAAAGCAGTACTTC. Translating gives CASSYSSGKSKQYF.

In this sample, this clonotype turned up many times. This chain joins TRBV10-3 and TRBJ2-7; D gene uncertain. V lost 9 bases and J lost 3, with 15 bases in between. The germline V gene has CDR1 ENHRY and CDR2 SYGVKD. This CDR3 is built from 13 residues. In DNA, the CDR3 is TGTGCCATGAGCAGTAAGGGCCGCTACGAGCAGTACTTC. This translates into CAMSSKGRYEQYF.

Note on this clonotype: The junction departs from germline at one end; a sequencing error may be responsible. This chain uses TRBV20-1 with TRBJ2-7; 7 bases agree with TRBD2. CDR3 length: 12 amino acids. Germline values: CDR1 DFQATT, CDR2 SNEGSKA (reference sequence). The CDR3 protein is CSDSSGVDEQCF. CDR3 nucleotide sequence: TGCAGTGATAGCAGCGGGGTAGACGAGCAGTGCTTC.

This clonotype turned up a few times. This sequence may be a read error, since a much larger clone differs from it by one base. It is likely a read error, because the conserved phenylalanine at the end of the CDR3 is missing. The gene calls are TRBV7-2 and TRBJ1-3; no firm D call. V lost 6 bases and J 4 bases, leaving 10 bases between the germline ends. Germline assignment: CDR1 SGHTA and CDR2 FQGNSA. The CDR3 extends over 13 amino acids. The CDR3 sequence is CASRPDLGNTIYL. The DNA of the CDR3 is TGTGCCAGCAGACCGGACTTGGGAAACACCATATATCTT.

This clonotype was recorded at least ten times. The chain combines TRBV2 with TRBJ1-1, with D possibly TRBD1 on 6 matching bases. Germline values: CDR1 SNHLY, CDR2 FYNNEI. The CDR3 extends over 14 amino acids. V was cut by 4 bases and J by 1 base, with 10 bases left in between. The CDR3 nucleotides read TGTGCCAGCAGTGTGAGCAGGGGGAACACTGAAGCTTTCTTT. It specifies CASSVSRGNTEAFF.

This clonotype was found many times. The chain joins TRBV6-1 to TRBJ1-5, with D possibly TRBD1 on 5 matching bases. CDR1 and CDR2 (germline): MNHNS, SASEGT. Trimming left V 5 bases short and J 3 bases short, with 23 bases between. The CDR3 contains 18 residues. The CDR3 DNA sequence: TGTGCCAGCAGTCCTGATCTTTCTGAACCGGGACCCAATCAGCCCCAGCATTTT. It translates to CASSPDLSEPGPNQPQHF.

Notes on this clonotype: A much larger clone sits a single nucleotide away, making a read error possible. The chain couples TRBV29-1 to TRBJ2-5; no clear D. Germline V gives CDR1 SQVTM, CDR2 ANQGSEA. The V gene lost 7 bases and the J gene lost 3 bases, with 15 bases spanning the gap. The CDR3 runs to 13 residues. The CDR3 nucleotides read TGCAGCGCGCGAAGAAAGGCTAAAGAGACCCAGTACTTC. It translates to CSARRKAKETQYF.

At least ten counts were recorded for this clonotype. The V gene is TRBV29-1, the J gene TRBJ2-1; D is uncertain. Germline CDR1 and CDR2: SQVTM and ANQGSEA. The V end was cut by 1 base, the J end by 8 bases, with 9 bases between. CDR3 length: 12 amino acids. The CDR3 region is CSVEGTADEQFF. Written as DNA, the CDR3 is TGCAGCGTTGAAGGAACTGCAGATGAGCAGTTCTTC.

This clonotype was detected a few times. V is TRBV11-2 and J is TRBJ2-7; 11 bases are shared with TRBD1. V was clipped by 4 bases and J by 1 base; unmatched bases: 6. The CDR3 has 16 residues. From germline, CDR1 is SGHAT and CDR2 FQNNGV. CDR3 nucleotide sequence: TGTGCCAGCAGCTCGCGGACAGGGGGCGAATCCTACGAGCAGTACTTC. Its translation: CASSSRTGGESYEQYF.

Many counts were recorded for this clonotype. The V gene is TRBV12-3 or TRBV12-4, the J gene TRBJ1-3, with no clear D. Trimming took 6 bases from V and 4 from J, leaving 13 bases between them. There are 14 residues in the CDR3. The CDR3: CASRRGLLGNTIYF. The CDR3 DNA reads as TGTGCCAGCAGGAGAGGGTTGTTAGGAAACACCATATATTTT.

In this sample, this clonotype turned up a few times. A single base separates this from a much larger clone, so it may be a read error. The chain has TRBV6-6 and TRBJ1-1; a weak D match, TRBD1 (6 bases). Trimming shortened V by 0 bases and J by 10 bases, and 12 bases separated the two germline ends. This CDR3 has 13 amino acids. The germline gives CDR1 MNHNY, CDR2 SVGAGI (reference sequence). This CDR3 reads CASSYSGTIGAFF. CDR3 nucleotides: TGTGCCAGCAGTTACTCTGGGACAATTGGAGCTTTCTTT.

Remarks on this clonotype: This may be a read error, as it is one base from a much larger clone. The J gene is TRBJ2-1, the V gene TRBV20-1; TRBD2 might be the D (5 bases). The CDR3 consists of 14 residues. The germline CDR1 and CDR2 sequences are DFQATT and SNEGSKA (reference sequence). The CDR3 region has the DNA TGCAGTGCTAGTAGAGGGAGCTCCTACAATGATCAGTTCTTC. Translating gives CSASRGSSYNDQFF.

This clonotype appeared many times. The V call is TRBV12-3 or TRBV12-4, the J call TRBJ1-5, with 8 bases fitting TRBD2. The J call may be in error: the DNA end matches TRBJ2-3 better. This CDR3 spans 14 amino acids. CDR3 in amino acids: CASSFPGGGGKQYF. In DNA form, the CDR3 reads TGTGCCAGCAGTTTCCCGGGGGGGGGCGGGAAACAGTATTTT.

This clonotype showed up just a few times. V is TRBV29-1 and J is TRBJ1-2; D unclear. The CDR3 contains 11 residues. Between the trimmed V and J ends, which lost 7 bases and 2 bases, there was a span of 8 bases. The germline CDR1 and CDR2 sequences are SQVTM and ANQGSEA. CDR3 sequence: CSADGNYGYTF. In DNA form, the CDR3 reads TGCAGCGCTGACGGGAACTATGGCTACACCTTC.

In the case of this clonotype: No conserved phenylalanine or tryptophan ends this CDR3, so it is likely a read error. The V and J genes are TRBV6-1 and TRBJ2-7; 8 bases agree with TRBD1. Germline CDR1 and CDR2: MNHNS and SASEGT. The CDR3 length is 15 residues. CDR3 residues: CASSQGTGSTYKQYY. The CDR3 bases are TGTGCCAGCAGCCAGGGGACAGGATCCACCTACAAGCAGTACTAC.

This clonotype has a count of ten or more. This chain uses TRBV10-3 with TRBJ1-1, with 8 bases that match TRBD1. V lost 5 bases to trimming and J lost 3 bases; unmatched junction nucleotides: 11. The CDR3 is made up of 16 amino acids. From germline, CDR1 is ENHRY and CDR2 SYGVKD. The CDR3 protein is CAISSGQGASYTEAFF. The CDR3 nucleotides read TGTGCCATCAGTTCAGGACAGGGTGCATCTTACACTGAAGCTTTCTTT.

Many counts were recorded for this clonotype. The V gene is TRBV15, the J gene TRBJ2-7; unclear D gene. The V end lost 0 bases, the J end lost 2 bases, and 5 bases lay between the germline ends. Germline assignment: CDR1 LNHNV and CDR2 YYDKDF (reference sequence). This CDR3 region has 13 residues. The CDR3 spells CATSRDGAYEQYF. CDR3 DNA: TGTGCCACCAGCAGAGATGGTGCCTACGAGCAGTACTTC.

A word on this clonotype: One junction end does not reproduce the germline sequence, and a read error may be involved. The rearrangement uses TRBV29-1 and TRBJ2-7; 10 bases agree with TRBD2. The CDR3 sequence is 13 residues long. Germline CDR1 is SQVTM and CDR2 is ANQGSEA. The CDR3 nucleotides are TGCAGCGTTGATACTAGCGGGAACTACGGGCAGTACTTC. It yields the protein CSVDTSGNYGQYF.